The sequence of this T cell receptor beta chain was determined in a study of early T cells in non-severe SARS-CoV-2 infection. Individual cDNA molecules received unique molecular identifiers during library preparation. TCRdb reprocessed the 5' RACE reads with MiXCR, giving one entry per CDR3 protein. Counted here are 42,000 or so distinct CDR3 sequences, under 14% occurring once; the ten biggest clones make up just over 20%. Per the germline V gene, CDR1 is MDHEN and CDR2 is SYDVKM. With 6 bases removed from V and 6 bases from J, the gap between germline ends came to 20 bases. This CDR3 spans 15 amino acids. This clonotype appeared many times.

Material for sequencing was whole blood. The rearrangement joins TRBV28 to TRBJ1-1; no reliable D call. The sequence derives from an adult who was a healthcare worker with PCR-confirmed SARS-CoV-2 infection or an uninfected control (not recorded which). The CDR3 coding sequence is TGTGCCAGCAGCCTCAGACGGGTTGTTTTCGCTGAAGCTTTCTTT. It is translated as CASSLRRVVFAEAFF.